These 32 T cell receptor beta chains share one sample of origin, sequenced in a study of shared clonotypes between healthy human individuals. Some clones are missing from TCRdb's copy, which holds only in-frame ones; the method was immunoSEQ multiplex PCR. The sample lists 650,000 to 700,000 clones; around 91% were seen once. The sample consisted of memory CD8+ T cells from PBMCs. Specified subset: CD45RO+ cells pooled with CCR7-negative TemRA cells. Every receptor here comes from a man younger than 30 in good health. Some clones in this sample may be carry-over from other donors' samples.

The rearrangement links TRBV27 to TRBJ2-3, with D unclear. CDR3 length: 14 residues. Germline V lookup: CDR1 MNHEY, CDR2 SMNVEV (reference sequence). V was trimmed by 0 bases and J by 5 bases, leaving 9 bases between them. In DNA, the CDR3 is TGTGCCAGCAGTTTATCCATGGCAAAAGATACGCAGTATTTT. It codes for CASSLSMAKDTQYF.

The chain joins TRBV7-7 to TRBJ2-5; perhaps D is TRBD1 or TRBD2 (5 bases each). TRBJ2-7 matches the DNA end more closely, so the J call is doubtful. The germline V gene has CDR1 SSHAT and CDR2 FNYEAQ (reference sequence). The CDR3 loop spans 13 amino acids. CDR3 DNA: TGTGCCAGCAGCTCGGGACCGAGGGGCGAGCAGTACTTC. It specifies CASSSGPRGEQYF.

This clone appeared a single time. This chain uses TRBV27 with TRBJ1-4, with a tentative D call TRBD1 (5 bases). From germline, CDR1 is MNHEY and CDR2 SMNVEV (reference sequence). Trimming took 0 bases from V and 0 from J, leaving 11 bases between them. The CDR3 runs 17 residues. The DNA for the CDR3 is TGTGCCAGCAGTTTATCGCGGGGCCTTGCAACTAATGAAAAACTGTTTTTT. Protein: CASSLSRGLATNEKLFF.

V usage is TRBV4-2 and J usage is TRBJ2-1; D is tentatively TRBD1 or TRBD2 (7 bases each). Germline V gene lookup returns CDR1 LGHNA and CDR2 YNFKEQ. V shed 0 bases and J shed 8 bases, with 26 bases lying between them. The CDR3 length is 19 residues. CDR3 amino acids: CASSQEYQPGGEFTYEQFF. The CDR3, as DNA: TGTGCCAGCAGCCAAGAGTACCAACCAGGGGGGGAATTTACATATGAGCAGTTCTTC.

The J gene is TRBJ2-7, the V gene TRBV6-5; TRBD1 is a possible D gene (6 bases). Germline values: CDR1 MNHEY, CDR2 SVGAGI. Trimming pared 6 bases from V and 3 bases from J, leaving 18 bases between. This CDR3 has 15 amino acids. The CDR3 loop is CASSSDRLGFYEQYF. CDR3 nucleotide sequence: TGTGCCAGCAGCTCCGACAGGTTAGGTTTCTACGAGCAGTACTTC.

The J gene is TRBJ2-7, the V gene TRBV2, with 11 bases that match TRBD1. V trimming: 6 bases; J trimming: 7 bases; junction bases outside the gene matches: 8. Germline V gene data show CDR1 as SNHLY and CDR2 as FYNNEI. The CDR3 consists of 14 residues. CDR3 DNA sequence: TGTGCCAGCAGGCCGGACAGGGGGCTGGGGGAGCAGTACTTC. Translating gives CASRPDRGLGEQYF.

V usage is TRBV7-9 and J usage is TRBJ1-1; D is unresolved. From germline, CDR1 is SEHNR and CDR2 FQNEAQ (reference sequence). V gave up 4 bases and J gave up 7 bases, with 10 bases separating them. The CDR3 runs 12 residues. The CDR3 reads CASSSGLLEAFF. CDR3 nucleotides: TGTGCCAGCAGCTCCGGACTGCTTGAAGCTTTCTTT.

This clone appeared a few times. Additional DNA sequences in this sample encode the identical CDR3. This chain uses TRBV30 with TRBJ1-1; D gene unclear. The germline CDR1 and CDR2 sequences are GTSNPN and SVGIG (reference sequence). This CDR3 spans 11 amino acids. V lost 0 bases and J 5 bases, leaving 4 bases between the germline ends. Here the CDR3 DNA reads TGTGCCTGGAGTGTACTGACTGAAGCTTTCTTT. This translates into CAWSVLTEAFF.

This sequence joins TRBV9 and TRBJ2-3, with 7 bases fitting TRBD1. Trimming removed 1 base from V and 2 bases from J; junction bases left unmatched: 16. The germline gives CDR1 SGDLS, CDR2 YYNGEE. This CDR3 comprises 19 residues. The CDR3 nucleotides are TGTGCCAGCAGCGTATCTGGGGGTGAAGGGACAGTAGTCACAGATACGCAGTATTTT. It is translated as CASSVSGGEGTVVTDTQYF.

The CDR3 loop reads CASLPERDNAGELFF. The CDR3 nucleotides are TGTGCCAGCCTCCCCGAACGTGATAACGCCGGGGAGCTGTTTTTT. The J gene is TRBJ2-2, the V gene TRBV6-5; D is uncertain. Germline CDR1 and CDR2: MNHEY and SVGAGI. Trimming took off 8 bases at V and 6 bases at J, with 19 bases between the two ends. This CDR3 spans 15 amino acids.

V and J are TRBV29-1 and TRBJ2-4; D gene ambiguous. Germline V gene lookup returns CDR1 SQVTM and CDR2 ANQGSEA. The CDR3 sequence is 13 residues long. V was trimmed by 7 bases and J by 3 bases, leaving 13 bases between them. Here the CDR3 DNA reads TGCAGCGGATTGAATTGGGGCAAAAACATTCAGTACTTC. Protein product: CSGLNWGKNIQYF.

This clone has a single count. CDR3 nucleotide sequence: TGTGCCAGCAGCCTAAGGGGGCCGAACACCGGGGAGCTGTTTTTT. Residues: CASSLRGPNTGELFF. V is TRBV11-2 and J is TRBJ2-2, with 7 bases that match TRBD1. Trimming at V came to 5 bases and at J to 0 bases, leaving 3 bases not matched to a gene. This CDR3 spans 15 amino acids. The V gene's germline CDR1 is SGHAT and CDR2 FQNNGV.

The chain has TRBV5-1 and TRBJ1-5; weak D call: TRBD1 (5 bases). Trimming took 4 bases from V and 9 from J, leaving 17 bases between them. The V gene's germline CDR1 is SGHRS and CDR2 YFSETQ. The CDR3 is 14 residues long. CDR3 DNA sequence: TGCGCCAGCAGCCCGTCGGCCGAAGGGGCGCCCCAGCATTTT. Protein: CASSPSAEGAPQHF.

The gene calls are TRBV7-9 and TRBJ2-7; 7 bases align to TRBD1. The CDR3 totals 16 residues. Per germline, CDR1 SEHNR and CDR2 FQNEAQ (reference sequence). V shed 2 bases, J shed 0 bases, and the junction held 7 bases outside the gene matches. DNA for the CDR3: TGTGCCAGCAGCTTACTCCTTGGGACAGACTCCTACGAGCAGTACTTC. Amino acid sequence: CASSLLLGTDSYEQYF.

V and J are TRBV15 and TRBJ1-2, with TRBD1 as a possible D gene (5 bases). The length of the CDR3 is 15 residues. Germline V gives CDR1 LNHNV, CDR2 YYDKDF (reference sequence). The V gene lost 5 bases and the J gene lost 6 bases, with 19 bases spanning the gap. For the CDR3, the DNA is TGTGCCACCAGCGCATCCGGCGGGGCTAGCCATGGCTACACCTTC. Translating it yields CATSASGGASHGYTF. The full variable domain, with the rest looked up from reference TRBV15 and TRBJ1-2, is DAMVIQNPRYQVTQFGKPVTLSCSQTLNHNVMYWYQQKSSQAPKLLFHYYDKDFNNEADTPDNFQSRRPNTSFCFLDIRSPGLGDTAMYLCATSASGGASHGYTFGSGTRLTVV.

J is TRBJ1-1 and V is TRBV9; D not resolved. V was clipped by 4 bases and J by 5 bases, with 18 bases between them. The CDR3 covers 15 residues. The germline CDR1 and CDR2 sequences are SGDLS and YYNGEE. The CDR3 DNA is TGTGCCAGCAGCTCGGAGGCCTTGGAGGTGACTGAAGCTTTCTTT. This encodes CASSSEALEVTEAFF.

The V and J genes are TRBV29-1 and TRBJ2-7; D is uncertain. The V gene lost 5 bases and the J gene lost 6 bases, with 8 bases spanning the gap. Germline CDR1 is SQVTM and CDR2 is ANQGSEA. The CDR3 sequence is 10 residues long. The CDR3 here is CSVLLVEQYF. CDR3 sequence (DNA): TGCAGCGTTTTACTGGTCGAGCAGTACTTC.

The gene calls are TRBV7-2 and TRBJ2-7; the D call may be TRBD1 or TRBD2 (7 bases each). Between the trimmed V and J ends, which lost 5 bases and 0 bases, there was a span of 23 bases. From germline, CDR1 is SGHTA and CDR2 FQGNSA. CDR3 length equals 18 residues. The CDR3 nucleotides are TGTGCCAGCAGCCCTAGGGGGGAGGGGGCCGGCGGCTCCTACGAGCAGTACTTC. The encoded protein is CASSPRGEGAGGSYEQYF.

The CDR3 here is CASSRDIFYEQYF. As DNA, the CDR3 is TGTGCCAGCAGTCGGGACATCTTCTACGAGCAGTACTTC. The chain employs TRBV5-6 and TRBJ2-7, with D possibly TRBD1 on 6 matching bases. CDR1 and CDR2 from the germline V gene are SGHDT and YYEEEE. Between the trimmed V and J ends, which lost 5 bases and 3 bases, there was a span of 12 bases. This CDR3 has 13 amino acids.

This chain uses TRBV7-9 with TRBJ1-2; D unclear. Trimming took off 5 bases at V and 4 bases at J, with 8 bases between the two ends. The CDR3 consists of 12 residues. Germline V lookup: CDR1 SEHNR, CDR2 FQNEAQ (reference sequence). The DNA for the CDR3 is TGTGCCAGCAGCCAGGAGAGCTATGGCTACACCTTC. Protein sequence: CASSQESYGYTF.

In its sample, this clone was seen once. The sample contains more than one DNA sequence encoding this CDR3. The J gene is TRBJ2-7, the V gene TRBV28, with a weak D call TRBD1 (6 bases). The germline gives CDR1 MDHEN, CDR2 SYDVKM. The V end lost 3 bases, the J end lost 1 base, and 10 bases lay between the germline ends. This CDR3 region has 14 residues. The CDR3 sequence is CASSLWDTSYEQYF. In DNA, the CDR3 is TGTGCCAGCAGTTTGTGGGACACATCCTACGAGCAGTACTTC.

The chain carries TRBV7-3 and TRBJ2-7; possibly TRBD2 for D (5 bases). Deletions cut 2 bases from V and 2 bases from J, with 19 bases between. The CDR3 loop spans 17 amino acids. Germline assignment: CDR1 SGHTA and CDR2 FQGTGA. CDR3 protein: CASSLCYLGVLAYEQYF. CDR3 DNA: TGTGCCAGCAGCTTATGTTATTTGGGAGTTCTTGCCTACGAGCAGTACTTC.

V gene TRBV29-1 combines with J gene TRBJ1-1; 7 bases map to TRBD1. The CDR3 loop spans 14 amino acids. Trimming removed 4 bases from V and 8 bases from J; junction bases left unmatched: 13. The germline gives CDR1 SQVTM, CDR2 ANQGSEA. DNA of the CDR3: TGCAGCGTTGCTGGGACAGCCATCTATTCCGAAGCTTTCTTT. Protein: CSVAGTAIYSEAFF.

The CDR3 sequence: CASSFDEDRSVYGYTF. The CDR3, as DNA: TGCGCCAGCAGCTTCGACGAGGACAGGTCCGTCTATGGCTACACCTTC. V gene TRBV5-1 combines with J gene TRBJ1-2; TRBD1 aligns across 7 bases. Germline V lookup: CDR1 SGHRS, CDR2 YFSETQ. The junction had 11 bases not matched to a gene; V was cut back by 2 bases and J by 4 bases. This CDR3 region has 16 residues. The entire variable domain, with the rest obtained from reference TRBV5-1 and TRBJ1-2, is as follows: KAGVTQTPRYLIKTRGQQVTLSCSPISGHRSVSWYQQTPGQGLQFLFEYFSETQRNKGNFPGRFSGRQFSNSRSEMNVSTLELGDSALYLCASSFDEDRSVYGYTFGSGTRLTVV.

The chain joins TRBV7-9 to TRBJ1-4; the match to TRBD1 covers 9 bases. Per the germline V gene, CDR1 is SEHNR and CDR2 is FQNEAQ (reference sequence). This CDR3 region has 17 residues. V lost 0 bases and J lost 8; bases outside the gene matches: 10. CDR3 sequence reads: CASSLAIRQGVSEKLFF. The CDR3 DNA follows: TGTGCCAGCAGCTTAGCGATTCGACAGGGGGTATCAGAAAAACTGTTTTTT.

The chain has TRBV27 and TRBJ1-4; no definite D call. Germline CDR1 is MNHEY and CDR2 is SMNVEV (reference sequence). This CDR3 region has 16 residues. Trimming left V 3 bases short and J 5 bases short, with 16 bases between. CDR3 amino acids: CASSFDAKLKNEKLFF. The DNA of the CDR3 is TGTGCCAGCAGTTTTGACGCCAAATTAAAAAATGAAAAACTGTTTTTT. The entire variable domain, with the rest obtained from reference TRBV27 and TRBJ1-4, is as follows: EAQVTQNPRYLITVTGKKLTVTCSQNMNHEYMSWYRQDPGLGLRQIYYSMNVEVTDKGDVPEGYKVSRKEKRNFPLILESPSPNQTSLYFCASSFDAKLKNEKLFFGSGTQLSVL.

V gene TRBV25-1 combines with J gene TRBJ2-7; 12 nucleotides align to TRBD1. CDR3 size: 16 residues. V lost 4 bases and J lost 4; bases outside the gene matches: 8. Per germline, CDR1 MGHDK and CDR2 SYGVNS. CDR3 residues: CASSGPGTGGPYEQYF. The CDR3, as DNA: TGTGCCAGCAGTGGCCCCGGGACAGGGGGCCCATACGAGCAGTACTTC.

The chain couples TRBV7-3 to TRBJ2-7; D ambiguous. This CDR3 is 13 amino acids long. The V and J ends lost 2 bases and 3 bases respectively, with 8 bases between them. Germline lookup yields CDR1 SGHTA and CDR2 FQGTGA. CDR3 DNA sequence: TGTGCCAGCAGCTTAGGTAGCCGCTACGAGCAGTACTTC. It yields the protein CASSLGSRYEQYF. Full variable domain (outside the CDR3, taken from reference TRBV7-3 and TRBJ2-7): GAGVSQTPSNKVTEKGKYVELRCDPISGHTALYWYRQSLGQGPEFLIYFQGTGAADDSGLPNDRFFAVRPEGSVSTLKIQRTERGDSAVYLCASSLGSRYEQYFGPGTRLTVT.

This chain joins TRBV10-3 and TRBJ1-2; TRBD1 matches 7 bases. This CDR3 spans 13 amino acids. Germline assignment: CDR1 ENHRY and CDR2 SYGVKD. V lost 4 bases, J lost 2 bases, and 1 base stayed unmatched. CDR3 DNA: TGTGCCATCAGTGGGGGACAGAACTATGGCTACACCTTC. This translates into CAISGGQNYGYTF.

In the case of this clone: The sample has other DNA sequences that encode this CDR3 too. The gene calls are TRBV11-2 and TRBJ1-5; D is uncertain. This CDR3 comprises 12 residues. In germline, CDR1 is SGHAT, CDR2 FQNNGV. The V end lost 3 bases, the J end lost 7 bases, and 7 bases lay between the germline ends. The DNA for the CDR3 is TGTGCCAGCAGCTTGGGAGGGCAGCCCCAGCATTTT. Translation: CASSLGGQPQHF.

The chain carries TRBV29-1 and TRBJ1-2; D perhaps matches TRBD1 (5 bases). This CDR3 spans 13 amino acids. Germline-derived CDR1 and CDR2 are SQVTM and ANQGSEA. V lost 1 base, J lost 2 bases, and 8 bases lay in between. The CDR3 sequence is CSVEGGPNYGYTF. The CDR3 nucleotides read TGCAGCGTTGAAGGGGGACCCAACTATGGCTACACCTTC.

V gene TRBV2 combines with J gene TRBJ2-7; D possibly matches TRBD1 or TRBD2 (5 bases each). The CDR3 has 14 residues. The germline V gene has CDR1 SNHLY and CDR2 FYNNEI. V lost 6 bases, J lost 2 bases, and 14 bases lay in between. This CDR3 is CASSPGRWPYEQYF. The CDR3 region has the DNA TGTGCCAGCAGCCCAGGGAGATGGCCCTACGAGCAGTACTTC.